The rows below give T cell receptor beta chains drawn from one sample of a study of radiotherapy plus CTLA-4 blockade in lung cancer. This table comes from immunoSEQ multiplex PCR, and its TCRdb copy is limited to in-frame clones, with some not included. Here the sample spans more than 55,000 clones, 82% being singletons. This material consisted of peripheral blood, taken from a patient treated with radiotherapy plus ipilimumab. These receptors came from a human donor with non-small cell lung cancer whose response to radiotherapy plus ipilimumab could not be evaluated. Each CDR3 is given with its conserved first and last residue. A D gene is named only where the DNA matches it firmly. Clone size appears in some rows only: once, few, many, or a class for an expanded clone.

length	V	J	D	size	DNA	CDR3
15	TRBV7-2	TRBJ2-6	.	.	TGTGCCAGCAGCTCCGGGGTAGGAGGGGCCAACGTCCTGACTTTC	CASSSGVGGANVLTF
14	TRBV7-9	TRBJ2-2	TRBD1	.	TGTGCCAGCAGCCCCGGGACAGACACCGGGGAGCTGTTTTTT	CASSPGTDTGELFF
14	TRBV7-2	TRBJ1-6	TRBD1	.	TGTGCCAGCAGCCAGGACAGGGGGGGTCCACCCCTCCACTTT	CASSQDRGGPPLHF
15	TRBV7-8	TRBJ2-2	TRBD2	.	TGTGCCAGCAGCTTCGCGGGAGGGCCGGCCGGGGAGCTGTTTTTT	CASSFAGGPAGELFF
16	TRBV6-5	TRBJ1-2	.	.	TGTGCCAGCAGTTACTCGAATACGGGAGCGCTCTATGGCTACACCTTC	CASSYSNTGALYGYTF
13	TRBV25-1	TRBJ2-7	TRBD1	.	TGTGCCAGCAGAGACAGGGTGACCCACGAGCAGTACTTC	CASRDRVTHEQYF
14	TRBV6-6	TRBJ1-3	.	.	TGTGCCAGCAGTTCCCAGGATTCTGGAAACACCATATATTTT	CASSSQDSGNTIYF
13	TRBV30	TRBJ1-1	.	.	TGTGCCTGGAGTGTAGCAGGTCACACTGAAGCTTTCTTT	CAWSVAGHTEAFF
16	TRBV7-2	TRBJ2-5	.	.	TGTGCCAGCAGCTTATGGGGTACCAGCGGCCAAGAGACCCAGTACTTC	CASSLWGTSGQETQYF
14	TRBV6-5	TRBJ2-5	TRBD2	.	TGTGCCAGCATGACTAGCGGGGGGGCGAAGACCCAGTACTTC	CASMTSGGAKTQYF
15	TRBV6-5	TRBJ1-2	TRBD1	.	TGTGCCAGCAGTTACTCTGGTATGACAGGGCTGGGCTACACCTTC	CASSYSGMTGLGYTF
15	TRBV4-3	TRBJ1-2	.	few	TGCGCCAGCAGCCAGAGACCGGGACATCGTAGCGGCTACACCTTC	CASSQRPGHRSGYTF
18	TRBV21-1	TRBJ2-7	.	few	TGTGCCAGCAGCAAAGACCGTAGATCAGGGGCGATGTGTAACGAGCAGTACTTC	CASSKDRRSGAMCNEQYF
15	TRBV7-9	TRBJ1-1	TRBD1	once	TGTGCCAGCAGCTCCTTGACAGGGGGCGCCTCTGAAGCTTTCTTT	CASSSLTGGASEAFF
14	TRBV7-2	TRBJ1-2	TRBD1	.	TGTGCCAGCAGCACCCTACAGGGGAGATATGGCTACACCTTC	CASSTLQGRYGYTF
14	TRBV6-5	TRBJ1-1	.	.	TGTGCCAGCAGAACGCGCAGGGATAACACTGAAGCTTTCTTT	CASRTRRDNTEAFF
13	TRBV10-2	TRBJ2-5	TRBD2	.	TGCGCCAGCAGGCCGGGAGGTGGAGAGACCCAGTACTTC	CASRPGGGETQYF
14	TRBV30	TRBJ2-2	.	.	TGTGCCTGGCACCTACAGGGGAACACCGGGGAGCTGTTTTTT	CAWHLQGNTGELFF
16	TRBV28	TRBJ2-7	TRBD1	.	TGTGCCAGCAGTGGAACCGGGACAGGGTTCCGGGGGGAGCAGTACTTC	CASSGTGTGFRGEQYF
16	TRBV4-3	TRBJ1-4	.	.	TGCGCCAGCAGCCAAGATTTGGGGGGGGGACGGGAAAAACTGTTTTTT	CASSQDLGGGREKLFF
14	TRBV6-1	TRBJ1-2	.	.	TGTGCCAGCAGTGAACCTGGACAGCTCTATGGCTACACCTTC	CASSEPGQLYGYTF
14	TRBV10-1	TRBJ1-1	.	.	TGCGCCAGCAGTGAGTCGGCGGGGAACACTGAAGCTTTCTTT	CASSESAGNTEAFF
14	TRBV9	TRBJ2-5	.	.	TGTGCCAGCAGCCCCTCGACTATGAGGGAGACCCAGTACTTC	CASSPSTMRETQYF
13	TRBV5-1	TRBJ1-4	TRBD1	.	TGCGCCAGCAGCTACAGGGGGCGCGAAAAACTGTTTTTT	CASSYRGREKLFF
16	TRBV5-1	TRBJ2-7	.	.	TGCGCCAGCAGCTTGGCCGGAAGAACCGGCCACTACGAGCAGTACTTC	CASSLAGRTGHYEQYF
14	TRBV9	TRBJ2-1	TRBD2	.	TGTGCCAGCAGCCCGGGAGGTTCGGGGAATGAGCAGTTCTTC	CASSPGGSGNEQFF
15	TRBV7-2	TRBJ2-7	.	.	TGTGCCAGCAGCTTAGAGAATGGCCCAGCCTACGAGCAGTACTTC	CASSLENGPAYEQYF
18	TRBV27	TRBJ2-4	TRBD2	.	TGTGCCAGCATGGGACTAGCGGGGGGACTCAGGACCAAAAACATTCAGTACTTC	CASMGLAGGLRTKNIQYF
16	TRBV27	TRBJ2-1	TRBD2	.	TGTGCCAGCAGTTCGACTAGCGGGGGGCTATACAATGAGCAGTTCTTC	CASSSTSGGLYNEQFF
14	TRBV5-6	TRBJ2-7	.	.	TGTGCCAGCAGCTTGGGGACGGGGGCCTACGAGCAGTACTTC	CASSLGTGAYEQYF
13	TRBV5-1	TRBJ2-2	.	.	TGCGCCAGCAGCCTGCAGGGGACCGGGGAGCTGTTTTTT	CASSLQGTGELFF
14	TRBV19	TRBJ2-7	TRBD2	.	TGTGCCAGTAGTATCGGGAGGGGGTCCTACGAGCAGTACTTC	CASSIGRGSYEQYF
12	TRBV4-3	TRBJ2-5	.	.	TGCGCCAGCAGCCAAAATCGAGAGACCCAGTACTTC	CASSQNRETQYF
15	TRBV7-2	TRBJ1-2	.	once	TGTGCCAGCAGCTTAGCCCGGGACACCTTCTATGGCTACACCTTC	CASSLARDTFYGYTF
12	TRBV5-4	TRBJ1-5	.	.	TGTGCCAGCTCACTAAATAATCAGCCCCAGCATTTT	CASSLNNQPQHF
11	TRBV10-2	TRBJ1-2	.	once	TGCGCCAGCAGCCCCGACAGGGGCTACACCTTC	CASSPDRGYTF